Presented here are 7 T cell receptor beta chains from one specimen sequenced in a study of blood T cell repertoires in COVID-19. The table came from immunoSEQ multiplex PCR; TCRdb's copy has only in-frame clones and leaves some out. The sample lists approximately 300,000 clones; just under 90% were seen once. Input material: peripheral blood. The receptor set was obtained from a woman in her 50s with COVID-19, enrolled during active disease.

V usage is TRBV11-3 and J usage is TRBJ1-1; D not resolved. The germline V and J ends were trimmed by 0 bases and 0 bases, with 5 bases remaining between them. Germline CDR1 SGHNT, CDR2 YENEEA. The CDR3 is 14 amino acids. The CDR3 DNA is TGTGCCAGCAGCTTAGACGGAGTGAACACTGAAGCTTTCTTT. It encodes CASSLDGVNTEAFF.

The CDR3 here is CASSISGHGGTEAFF. In DNA, the CDR3 is TGTGCCAGTAGTATATCCGGCCACGGGGGCACTGAAGCTTTCTTT. This sequence joins TRBV19 and TRBJ1-1, with a tentative D call TRBD1 (5 bases). CDR3 length: 15 amino acids. V was trimmed by 2 bases and J by 4 bases, leaving 14 bases between them. CDR1 LNHDA and CDR2 SQIVND come from the germline V gene (reference sequence). The entire variable domain, with the rest obtained from reference TRBV19 and TRBJ1-1, is as follows: DGGITQSPKYLFRKEGQNVTLSCEQNLNHDAMYWYRQDPGQGLRLIYYSQIVNDFQKGDIAEGYSVSREKKESFPLTVTSAQKNPTAFYLCASSISGHGGTEAFFGQGTRLTVV.

This chain uses TRBV6-5 with TRBJ1-4; D gene unclear. The V gene lost 5 bases and the J gene lost 14 bases, with 15 bases spanning the gap. This CDR3 is 12 amino acids long. The germline V gene has CDR1 MNHEY and CDR2 SVGAGI. The CDR3 here is CASSPLIEALFF. The CDR3 bases are TGTGCCAGCAGTCCACTCATAGAGGCCCTGTTTTTT.

V and J are TRBV7-8 and TRBJ1-2, with D hard to call. The CDR3 is made up of 13 amino acids. In germline, CDR1 is SGHVS, CDR2 FQNEAQ. The V end lost 0 bases, the J end lost 5 bases, and 7 bases lay between the germline ends. CDR3 nucleotide sequence: TGTGCCAGCAGCTTAGCGCAGACATATGGCTACACCTTC. It translates to CASSLAQTYGYTF. Based on the CDR3 plus reference TRBV7-8 and TRBJ1-2, the full variable domain is GAGVSQSPRYKVAKRGQDVALRCDPISGHVSLFWYQQALGQGPEFLTYFQNEAQLDKSGLPSDRFFAERPEGSVSTLKIQRTQQEDSAVYLCASSLAQTYGYTFGSGTRLTVV.

The chain links TRBV28 to TRBJ1-2; 8 bases match TRBD1. From germline, CDR1 is MDHEN and CDR2 SYDVKM. The V and J ends lost 6 bases and 4 bases, in that order; junction bases with no gene match: 10. This CDR3 comprises 15 residues. The CDR3 spells CASRSQGAEGYGYTF. The CDR3 region has the DNA TGTGCCAGCAGATCCCAGGGGGCAGAGGGCTATGGCTACACCTTC.

The rearrangement joins TRBV2 to TRBJ2-7; 9 nucleotides agree with TRBD1. This CDR3 comprises 13 residues. The germline V gene has CDR1 SNHLY and CDR2 FYNNEI. Trimming cost V 2 bases and J 6 bases; bases outside gene matches: 2. The CDR3 DNA follows: TGTGCCAGCAGTGAAAACAGGGGGCTCGAGCAGTACTTC. It specifies CASSENRGLEQYF. Full variable domain (remainder filled in from reference TRBV2 and TRBJ2-7): EPEVTQTPSHQVTQMGQEVILRCVPISNHLYFYWYRQILGQKVEFLVSFYNNEISEKSEIFDDQFSVERPDGSNFTLKIRSTKLEDSAMYFCASSENRGLEQYFGPGTRLTVT.

The V and J genes are TRBV19 and TRBJ2-6, with 9 bases that match TRBD2. Germline V gene data show CDR1 as LNHDA and CDR2 as SQIVND (reference sequence). This CDR3 contains 19 residues. Trimming cost V 4 bases and J 0 bases; bases outside gene matches: 10. The CDR3 protein is CASSRAPGLAFSGANVLTF. CDR3 sequence (DNA): TGTGCCAGTAGTAGGGCCCCGGGACTAGCCTTCTCTGGGGCCAACGTCCTGACTTTC.